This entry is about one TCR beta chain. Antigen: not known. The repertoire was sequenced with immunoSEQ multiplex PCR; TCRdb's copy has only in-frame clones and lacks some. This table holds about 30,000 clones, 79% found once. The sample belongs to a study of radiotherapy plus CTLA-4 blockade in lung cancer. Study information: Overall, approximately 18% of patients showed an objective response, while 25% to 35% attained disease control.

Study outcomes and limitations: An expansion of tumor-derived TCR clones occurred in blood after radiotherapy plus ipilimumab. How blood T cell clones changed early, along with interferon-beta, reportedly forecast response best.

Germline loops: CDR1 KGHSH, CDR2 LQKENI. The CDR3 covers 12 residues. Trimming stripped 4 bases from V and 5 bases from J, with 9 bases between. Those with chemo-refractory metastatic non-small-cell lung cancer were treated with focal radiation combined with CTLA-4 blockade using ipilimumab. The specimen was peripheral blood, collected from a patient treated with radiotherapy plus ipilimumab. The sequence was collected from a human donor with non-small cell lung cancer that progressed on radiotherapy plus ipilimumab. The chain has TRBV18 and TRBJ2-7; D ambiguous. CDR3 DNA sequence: TGTGCCAGCTCACTCCAATGGAACGAGCAGTACTTC. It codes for CASSLQWNEQYF.